The 3 T cell receptor beta chains in this list originate from one sample, sequenced in a study of shared clonotypes between healthy human individuals. The table came from immunoSEQ multiplex PCR; TCRdb's copy has only in-frame clones and leaves some out. The data show under 750,000 clones, around 77% seen once. The sample was memory CD4+ T cells sorted from blood. Subset here: CD45RA-negative fraction. All receptors come from a woman in her twenties or thirties in good health.

This clone was counted many times. The CDR3: CASSRRDTNTGELFF. As DNA, the CDR3 is TGTGCCAGTAGTCGGCGGGACACGAACACCGGGGAGCTGTTTTTT. The chain is built from TRBV19 and TRBJ2-2, with D perhaps assigned TRBD1 or TRBD2 (6 bases each). Germline CDR1 LNHDA, CDR2 SQIVND (reference sequence). Trimming took off 5 bases at V and 0 bases at J, with 10 bases between the two ends. The CDR3 totals 15 residues.

V is TRBV28 and J is TRBJ2-1; D perhaps matches TRBD1 (5 bases). CDR1 is MDHEN and CDR2 is SYDVKM in the germline V gene. CDR3 size: 15 residues. Trimming took 11 bases from V and 4 from J, leaving 21 bases between them. DNA of the CDR3: TGTGCCGTAGGCAGGGTCCTTCTCGCTTACAATGAGCAGTTCTTC. Its translation is CAVGRVLLAYNEQFF. The full variable domain, in which reference TRBV28 and TRBJ2-1 provide the parts outside the CDR3, is DVKVTQSSRYLVKRTGEKVFLECVQDMDHENMFWYRQDPGLGLRLIYFSYDVKMKEKGDIPEGYSVSREKKERFSLILESASTNQTSMYLCAVGRVLLAYNEQFFGPGTRLTVL.

V and J are TRBV21-1 and TRBJ1-1. TRBV21-1 is described as a pseudogene. The CDR3 is 12 residues long. In DNA, the CDR3 is TGTGCCAGCAGCAGTAGGGTTGCTGAAGCTTTCTTT. Protein sequence: CASSSRVAEAFF.